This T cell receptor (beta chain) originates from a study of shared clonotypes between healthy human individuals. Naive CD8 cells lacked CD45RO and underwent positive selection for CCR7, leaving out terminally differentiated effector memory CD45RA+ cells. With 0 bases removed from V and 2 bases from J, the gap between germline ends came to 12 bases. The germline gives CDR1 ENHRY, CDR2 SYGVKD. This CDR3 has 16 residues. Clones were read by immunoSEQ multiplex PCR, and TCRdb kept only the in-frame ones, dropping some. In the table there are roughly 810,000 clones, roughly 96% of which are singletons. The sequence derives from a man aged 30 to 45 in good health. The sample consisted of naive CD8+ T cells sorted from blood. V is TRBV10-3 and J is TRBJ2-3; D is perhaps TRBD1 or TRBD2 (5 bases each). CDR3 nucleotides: TGTGCCATCAGTGAGTCCCAGGGAGCGTCCACAGATACGCAGTATTTT. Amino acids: CAISESQGASTDTQYF.